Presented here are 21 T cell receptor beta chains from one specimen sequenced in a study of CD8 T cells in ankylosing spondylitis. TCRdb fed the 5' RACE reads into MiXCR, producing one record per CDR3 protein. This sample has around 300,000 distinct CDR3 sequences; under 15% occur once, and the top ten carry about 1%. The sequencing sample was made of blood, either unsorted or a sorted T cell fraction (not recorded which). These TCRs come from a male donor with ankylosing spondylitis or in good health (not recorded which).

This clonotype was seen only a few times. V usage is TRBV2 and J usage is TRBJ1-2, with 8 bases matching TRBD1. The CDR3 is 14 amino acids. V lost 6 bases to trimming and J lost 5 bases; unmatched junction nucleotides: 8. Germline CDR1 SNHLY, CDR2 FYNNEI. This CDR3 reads CASRGQVVVYGYTF. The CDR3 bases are TGTGCCAGCAGGGGACAGGTGGTCGTATATGGCTACACCTTC.

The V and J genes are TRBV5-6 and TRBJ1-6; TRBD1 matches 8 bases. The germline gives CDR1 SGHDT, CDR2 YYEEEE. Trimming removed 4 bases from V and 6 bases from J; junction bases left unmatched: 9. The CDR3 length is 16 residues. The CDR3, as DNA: TGTGCCAGCAGCGGACAGGGCGTTAAGATTAATTCACCCCTCCACTTT. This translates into CASSGQGVKINSPLHF.

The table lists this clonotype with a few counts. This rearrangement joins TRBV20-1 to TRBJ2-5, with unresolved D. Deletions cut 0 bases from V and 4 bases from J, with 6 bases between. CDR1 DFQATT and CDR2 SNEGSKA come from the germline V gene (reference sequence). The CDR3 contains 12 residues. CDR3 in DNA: TGCAGTGCTAGAGAGGTTCGAGAGACCCAGTACTTC. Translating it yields CSAREVRETQYF.

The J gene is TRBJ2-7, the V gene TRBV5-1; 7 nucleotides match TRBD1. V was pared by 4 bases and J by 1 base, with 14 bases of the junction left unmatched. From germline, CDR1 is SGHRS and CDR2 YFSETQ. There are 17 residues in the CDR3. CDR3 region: CASSAPMGQLLSYEQYF. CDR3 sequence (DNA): TGCGCCAGCAGCGCACCCATGGGACAGCTTCTATCCTACGAGCAGTACTTC.

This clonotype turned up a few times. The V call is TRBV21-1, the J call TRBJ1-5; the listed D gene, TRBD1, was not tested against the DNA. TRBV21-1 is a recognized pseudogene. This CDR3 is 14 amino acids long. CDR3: CASKRGPRGQPQHF. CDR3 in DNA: TGTGCCAGCAAAAGGGGCCCCCGGGGGCAGCCCCAGCATTTT.

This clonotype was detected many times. In DNA, the CDR3 is TGCAGCGTTGACCAGCACACTGAAGCTTTCTTT. This encodes CSVDQHTEAFF. J is TRBJ1-1 and V is TRBV29-1; the D is unclear. V was clipped by 3 bases and J by 3 bases, with 5 bases between them. The CDR3 runs to 11 residues. CDR1 and CDR2 (germline): SQVTM, ANQGSEA.

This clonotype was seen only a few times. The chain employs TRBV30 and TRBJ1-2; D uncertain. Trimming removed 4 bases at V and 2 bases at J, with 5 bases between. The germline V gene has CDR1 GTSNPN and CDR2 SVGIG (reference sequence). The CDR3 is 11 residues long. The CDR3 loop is CAWTRNYGYTF. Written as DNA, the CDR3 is TGTGCCTGGACGAGGAACTATGGCTACACCTTC.

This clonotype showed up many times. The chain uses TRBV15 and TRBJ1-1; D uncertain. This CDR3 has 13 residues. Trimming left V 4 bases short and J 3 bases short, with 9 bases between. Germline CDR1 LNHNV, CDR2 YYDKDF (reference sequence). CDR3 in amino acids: CATSKRRDTEAFF. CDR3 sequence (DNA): TGTGCCACCAGCAAGAGAAGGGACACTGAAGCTTTCTTT. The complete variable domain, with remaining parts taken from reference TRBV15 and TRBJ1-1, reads DAMVIQNPRYQVTQFGKPVTLSCSQTLNHNVMYWYQQKSSQAPKLLFHYYDKDFNNEADTPDNFQSRRPNTSFCFLDIRSPGLGDTAMYLCATSKRRDTEAFFGQGTRLTVV.

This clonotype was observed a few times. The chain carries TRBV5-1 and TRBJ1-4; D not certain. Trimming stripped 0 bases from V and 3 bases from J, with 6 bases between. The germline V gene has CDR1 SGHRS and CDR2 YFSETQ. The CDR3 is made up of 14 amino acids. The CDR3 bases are TGCGCCAGCAGCTTGGGCCCGGCTAATGAAAAACTGTTTTTT. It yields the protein CASSLGPANEKLFF.

CDR3 DNA: TGTGCCAGTAGTTTCACAGCGGTGAACACTGAAGCTTTCTTT. Translation: CASSFTAVNTEAFF. The chain employs TRBV19 and TRBJ1-1, with D uncertain. V lost 5 bases and J lost 0, with 10 bases in between. The CDR3 is 14 residues long. Germline-derived CDR1 and CDR2 are LNHDA and SQIVND (reference sequence).

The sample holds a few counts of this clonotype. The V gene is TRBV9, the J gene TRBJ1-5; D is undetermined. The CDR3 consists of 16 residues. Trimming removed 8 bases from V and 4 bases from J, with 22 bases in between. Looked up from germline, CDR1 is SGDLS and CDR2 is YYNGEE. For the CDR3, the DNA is TGTGCCAGATATCCCCACTTAAAACGCGGGAATCAGCCCCAGCATTTT. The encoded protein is CARYPHLKRGNQPQHF.

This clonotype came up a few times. CDR3 region: CASSIAGDFQPQHF. CDR3 in DNA: TGTGCCAGTAGTATAGCGGGGGACTTTCAGCCCCAGCATTTT. The rearrangement uses TRBV19 and TRBJ1-5; tentative D call: TRBD1 (5 bases). V was cut by 1 base and J by 6 bases, with 10 bases left in between. Per germline, CDR1 LNHDA and CDR2 SQIVND (reference sequence). CDR3 length: 14 amino acids. Full variable domain (outside the CDR3, taken from reference TRBV19 and TRBJ1-5): DGGITQSPKYLFRKEGQNVTLSCEQNLNHDAMYWYRQDPGQGLRLIYYSQIVNDFQKGDIAEGYSVSREKKESFPLTVTSAQKNPTAFYLCASSIAGDFQPQHFGDGTRLSIL.

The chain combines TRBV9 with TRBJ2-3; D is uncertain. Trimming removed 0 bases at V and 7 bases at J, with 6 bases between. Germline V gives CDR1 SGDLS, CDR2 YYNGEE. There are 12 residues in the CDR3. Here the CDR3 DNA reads TGTGCCAGCAGCGTAGACGGCCATACGCAGTATTTT. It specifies CASSVDGHTQYF. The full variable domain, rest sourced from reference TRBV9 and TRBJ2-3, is DSGVTQTPKHLITATGQRVTLRCSPRSGDLSVYWYQQSLDQGLQFLIQYYNGEERAKGNILERFSAQQFPDLHSELNLSSLELGDSALYFCASSVDGHTQYFGPGTRLTVL.

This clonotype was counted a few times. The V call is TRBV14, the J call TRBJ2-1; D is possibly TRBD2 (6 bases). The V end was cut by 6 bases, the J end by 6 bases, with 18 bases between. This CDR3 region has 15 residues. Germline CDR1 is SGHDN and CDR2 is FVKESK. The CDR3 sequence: CASRAGGRAPNEQFF. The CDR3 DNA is TGTGCCAGCAGGGCCGGGGGACGGGCCCCCAATGAGCAGTTCTTC. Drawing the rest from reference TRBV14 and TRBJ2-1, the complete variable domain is EAGVTQFPSHSVIEKGQTVTLRCDPISGHDNLYWYRRVMGKEIKFLLHFVKESKQDESGMPNNRFLAERTGGTYSTLKVQPAELEDSGVYFCASRAGGRAPNEQFFGPGTRLTVL.

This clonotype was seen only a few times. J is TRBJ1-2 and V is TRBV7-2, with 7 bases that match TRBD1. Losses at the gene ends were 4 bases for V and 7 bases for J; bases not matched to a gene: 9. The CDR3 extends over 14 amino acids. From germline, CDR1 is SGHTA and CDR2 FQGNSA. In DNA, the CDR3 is TGTGCCAGCAGCTGGGCGGGACAGCGTCTTGGCTACACCTTC. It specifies CASSWAGQRLGYTF.

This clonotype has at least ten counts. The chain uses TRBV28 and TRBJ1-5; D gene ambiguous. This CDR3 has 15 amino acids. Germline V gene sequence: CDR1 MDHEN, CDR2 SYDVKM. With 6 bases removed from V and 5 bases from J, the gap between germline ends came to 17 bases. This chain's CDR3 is CASSPGGLQDQPQHF. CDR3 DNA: TGTGCCAGCAGCCCCGGAGGGTTGCAGGATCAGCCCCAGCATTTT.

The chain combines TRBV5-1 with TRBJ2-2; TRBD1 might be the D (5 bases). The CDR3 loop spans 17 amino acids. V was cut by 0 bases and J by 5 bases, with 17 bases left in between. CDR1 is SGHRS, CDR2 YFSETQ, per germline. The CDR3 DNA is TGCGCCAGCAGCTTGGAACTCAAACTTGGGGCAACCGGGGAGCTGTTTTTT. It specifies CASSLELKLGATGELFF. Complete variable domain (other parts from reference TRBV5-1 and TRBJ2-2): KAGVTQTPRYLIKTRGQQVTLSCSPISGHRSVSWYQQTPGQGLQFLFEYFSETQRNKGNFPGRFSGRQFSNSRSEMNVSTLELGDSALYLCASSLELKLGATGELFFGEGSRLTVL.

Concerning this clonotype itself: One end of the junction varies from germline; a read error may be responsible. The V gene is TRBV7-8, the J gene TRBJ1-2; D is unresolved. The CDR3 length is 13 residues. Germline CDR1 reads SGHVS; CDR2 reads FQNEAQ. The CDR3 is CATSVAPNYGYTF. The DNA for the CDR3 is TGTGCCACCAGCGTGGCGCCGAACTATGGCTACACCTTC.

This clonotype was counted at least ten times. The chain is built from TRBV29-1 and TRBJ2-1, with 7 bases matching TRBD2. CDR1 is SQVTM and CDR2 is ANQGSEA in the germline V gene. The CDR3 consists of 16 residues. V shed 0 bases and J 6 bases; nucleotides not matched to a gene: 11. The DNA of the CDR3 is TGCAGCGTTGAAGATCAGCGGGGCCCCTTGGGCAATGAGCAGTTCTTC. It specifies CSVEDQRGPLGNEQFF.

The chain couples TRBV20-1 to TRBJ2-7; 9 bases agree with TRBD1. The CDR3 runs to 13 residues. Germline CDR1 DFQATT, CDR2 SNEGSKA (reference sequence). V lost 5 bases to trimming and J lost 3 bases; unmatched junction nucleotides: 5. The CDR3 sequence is CSAPRDRDYEQYF. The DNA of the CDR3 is TGCAGTGCTCCCCGGGACAGGGACTACGAGCAGTACTTC.

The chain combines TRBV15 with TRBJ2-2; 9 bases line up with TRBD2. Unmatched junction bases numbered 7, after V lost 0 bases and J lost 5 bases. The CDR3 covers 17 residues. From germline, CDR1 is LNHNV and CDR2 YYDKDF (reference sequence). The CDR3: CATSRDRISGRTGELFF. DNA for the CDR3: TGTGCCACCAGCAGAGATCGGATTAGCGGGAGAACCGGGGAGCTGTTTTTT.